Listed here are 11 T cell receptor beta chains from one sample, sequenced in a study of T cells in Graves' hyperthyroidism and ophthalmopathy. Authors of the study amplified TCR beta CDR3 regions from RNA transcripts. TCR CDR3 underwent first-round RT-PCR with the HTBI primer set. TCRdb redid the calling of the multiplex PCR reads with MiXCR, one entry per CDR3 protein. The data contain 600,000 to 750,000 distinct CDR3 sequences, 17% of them seen just once; the ten biggest clones take up less than 20%. Sequenced material: blood. Source of these receptors: a man between 50 and 59 years old with Graves' hyperthyroidism.

This sequence joins TRBV29-1 and TRBJ2-1, with TRBD2 matching 13 bases. The CDR3 contains 13 residues. J was trimmed by 5 bases and V by 7 bases; bases with no gene match: 2. Germline CDR1 and CDR2: SQVTM and ANQGSEA. The chain's CDR3 is CSEGLAGHNEQFF. The CDR3 DNA reads TGCAGCGAGGGACTAGCGGGACACAATGAGCAGTTCTTC.

This clonotype was seen repeatedly, ten times or more. The rearrangement links TRBV7-2 to TRBJ2-1, with 8 bases fitting TRBD2. V gave up 1 base and J gave up 6 bases; unmatched junction bases: 8. The CDR3 consists of 16 residues. Germline V lookup: CDR1 SGHTA, CDR2 FQGNSA. CDR3 region: CASSLEPGGGVNEQFF. The CDR3 nucleotides are TGTGCCAGCAGCTTAGAGCCGGGAGGGGGGGTCAATGAGCAGTTCTTC.

This clonotype was seen at least ten times. The CDR3 here is CASSQVRGGNTGELFF. CDR3 DNA sequence: TGTGCCAGCAGCCAAGTCAGAGGCGGGAACACCGGGGAGCTGTTTTTT. The chain couples TRBV3-1 to TRBJ2-2; unclear D gene. V gave up 1 base and J gave up 1 base, with 10 bases separating them. The CDR3 spans 16 residues. In germline, CDR1 is LGHDT, CDR2 YNNKEL (reference sequence).

The table lists this clonotype with a few counts. The gene calls are TRBV7-2 and TRBJ2-5; 8 nucleotides line up with TRBD2. The CDR3 has 14 residues. The J segment lost 8 bases and the V segment lost 8 bases, leaving 13 bases of the junction unmatched. Germline V CDR1 and CDR2: SGHTA, FQGNSA. The CDR3 protein is CASRVRSSGTTQYF. CDR3 nucleotide sequence: TGTGCCAGCCGGGTGCGGAGTAGCGGGACTACCCAGTACTTC.

This clonotype has only a few counts. This chain connects TRBV20-1 to TRBJ1-5, with TRBD1 matching 9 bases. Germline V CDR1 and CDR2: DFQATT, SNEGSKA (reference sequence). CDR3 length: 16 amino acids. The V gene end was trimmed by 0 bases and the J gene end by 4 bases; junction bases not matched to a gene: 7. CDR3 nucleotides: TGCAGTGCTAGAGATATGGGACAGGGTGGGAATCAGCCCCAGCATTTT. Residues: CSARDMGQGGNQPQHF.

This clonotype was counted at least ten times. The V call is TRBV7-3, the J call TRBJ1-1; D gene ambiguous. This CDR3 is built from 15 residues. Germline V gives CDR1 SGHTA, CDR2 FQGTGA. Trimming removed 0 bases from V and 1 base from J, with 9 bases in between. CDR3 amino acids: CASSLTGVANTEAFF. CDR3 DNA sequence: TGTGCCAGCAGCTTAACCGGGGTAGCGAACACTGAAGCTTTCTTT.

This clonotype has ten or more counts. The rearrangement uses TRBV29-1 and TRBJ2-1; TRBD2 aligns across 8 bases. After removal of 2 bases from V and 9 bases from J, the junction contained 6 bases not matched to a gene. This CDR3 has 13 residues. Germline CDR1 is SQVTM and CDR2 is ANQGSEA. CDR3: CSVESGSSGEQFF. CDR3 DNA: TGCAGCGTTGAAAGCGGGAGTAGTGGTGAGCAGTTCTTC.

CDR3 DNA: TGTGCCACTCAGGAGGAAGGCACAGATACGCAGTATTTT. Protein sequence: CATQEEGTDTQYF. The V gene is TRBV24-1, the J gene TRBJ2-3; D is possibly TRBD2 (5 bases). V dropped 10 bases and J dropped 1 base, with 11 bases sitting between them. This CDR3 is 13 amino acids long. CDR1 is KGHDR, CDR2 SFDVKD, per germline.

This clonotype occurred many times. The CDR3 coding sequence is TGTGCCAGCGGACCAATTGGGACAGGGGTCTACGAGCAGTACTTC. Residues: CASGPIGTGVYEQYF. The chain uses TRBV27 and TRBJ2-7, with 10 bases aligning to TRBD1. Germline values: CDR1 MNHEY, CDR2 SMNVEV (reference sequence). The junction had 10 bases not matched to a gene; V was cut back by 8 bases and J by 3 bases. CDR3 length: 15 residues.

This clonotype has a count of ten or more. CDR3 in amino acids: CASSKGTGGSYNEQFF. CDR3 nucleotide sequence: TGTGCCAGCAGCAAAGGGACAGGGGGTTCCTACAATGAGCAGTTCTTC. The rearrangement joins TRBV11-2 to TRBJ2-1, with TRBD1 matching 11 bases. Germline CDR1 and CDR2: SGHAT and FQNNGV. Trimming took 5 bases from V and 1 from J; bases not matched to a gene: 4. The CDR3 has 16 residues.

This clonotype was counted ten times or more. This chain joins TRBV6-1 and TRBJ2-5, with 8 bases that match TRBD2. This CDR3 is built from 13 residues. Germline V CDR1 and CDR2: MNHNS, SASEGT. With V trimmed by 6 bases and J by 3 bases, 3 bases remained unmatched. The CDR3 nucleotides read TGTGCCAGCAGACTGCGGGAGGAAGAGACCCAGTACTTC. Residues: CASRLREEETQYF.